The entry below gives a single T cell receptor beta chain sequence along with its context. The sample belongs to a study of blood T cell repertoires in COVID-19. Unmatched junction bases numbered 12, after V lost 10 bases and J lost 5 bases. CDR3 length: 15 residues. Germline V CDR1 and CDR2: LNHDA, SQIVND (reference sequence). In terms of age and location, participants ranged from roughly 18 to 95 years and lived in around 22 US areas. All recovered Cohort 3 donors got two negative PCRs, got clearance, or saw symptom resolution. Original analysis: Amplifying reference gene primers gave estimates of nucleated cell counts. Profiling relied on immunoSEQ multiplex PCR, and the TCRdb table lists in-frame clones only, not all of them. That table furnishes V, J and clone size, whereas the DNA furnished D and trimming. The sample records 200,000 or so clones, 80% to 85% being singletons.

Input material: PBMCs or T cells enriched from blood (not recorded which). The chain recombines TRBV19 with TRBJ2-3, with 10 bases matching TRBD1. This TCR was sampled from a man aged 35 to 55 who had recovered from COVID-19. The CDR3 DNA reads as TGTGCCACCCGGGAGTTGTGGACAGGGGGAGATACGCAGTATTTT. It translates to CATRELWTGGDTQYF.